The 12 T cell receptor beta chains listed next were all sequenced from one sample in a study of blood T cell repertoires in COVID-19. TCRdb's table, derived via immunoSEQ multiplex PCR, lists solely in-frame clones and lacks some. The sample holds hundreds of thousands of clones, 80% to 90% seen once. Sequencing was performed on PBMCs or T cells enriched from blood (not recorded which). Every receptor here comes from an older woman who had recovered from COVID-19.

The rearrangement joins TRBV19 to TRBJ1-1; D not resolved. Germline-derived CDR1 and CDR2 are LNHDA and SQIVND (reference sequence). V was shortened by 2 bases and J by 1 base, with 11 bases between the two germline ends. This CDR3 has 15 amino acids. The chain's CDR3 is CASSIQERGNTEAFF. The CDR3 nucleotides read TGTGCCAGTAGTATACAAGAGCGGGGGAACACTGAAGCTTTCTTT.

The CDR3 nucleotides are TGTGCCAGCAGCCAAGATTTTCCCCCCCGGGGTGAAAAACTGTTTTTT. It yields the protein CASSQDFPPRGEKLFF. The chain recombines TRBV4-2 with TRBJ1-4; D not certain. This CDR3 contains 16 residues. The germline CDR1 and CDR2 sequences are LGHNA and YNFKEQ. V was clipped by 0 bases and J by 7 bases, with 15 bases between them.

This clone was observed a handful of times. The chain is built from TRBV7-9 and TRBJ2-7; D not resolved. Trimming shortened V by 10 bases and J by 2 bases, and 9 bases separated the two germline ends. Germline V gene lookup returns CDR1 SEHNR and CDR2 FQNEAQ (reference sequence). The CDR3 contains 11 residues. The CDR3 nucleotides are TGTGCCACTTCAGAAACCTACGAGCAGTACTTC. Residues: CATSETYEQYF.

The chain uses TRBV10-3 and TRBJ2-7, with 8 bases matching TRBD2. V was clipped by 2 bases and J by 1 base; unmatched bases: 7. Germline CDR1 and CDR2: ENHRY and SYGVKD. This CDR3 comprises 16 residues. The DNA of the CDR3 is TGTGCCATCAGTGAGACGGGAAGCGGGGGTTCCTACGAGCAGTACGTC. Translated: CAISETGSGGSYEQYV.

The V call is TRBV7-2, the J call TRBJ2-3, with D maybe TRBD2 (6 bases). The CDR3 has 14 amino acids. CDR1 is SGHTA, CDR2 FQGNSA, per germline. Trimming shortened V by 0 bases and J by 4 bases, and 8 bases separated the two germline ends. The CDR3 DNA sequence: TGTGCCAGCAGCTTAGCCCCGGGAGCAGATACGCAGTATTTT. It codes for CASSLAPGADTQYF.

The chain employs TRBV2 and TRBJ2-1; the D gene is possibly TRBD2 (5 bases). Per germline, CDR1 SNHLY and CDR2 FYNNEI. CDR3 length equals 16 residues. The V and J ends lost 0 bases and 2 bases respectively, with 11 bases between them. The CDR3 DNA reads as TGTGCCAGCAGTGAAGCGCGCCCTAGCCCCTACAATGAGCAGTTCTTC. Translation gives CASSEARPSPYNEQFF.

This sequence joins TRBV5-1 and TRBJ1-1, with D perhaps TRBD1 (5 bases). CDR1 and CDR2 (germline): SGHRS, YFSETQ. Trimming shortened V by 4 bases and J by 1 base, and 8 bases separated the two germline ends. CDR3 length: 13 residues. The CDR3 bases are TGCGCCAGCAGCCAAACAGGGAACACTGAAGCTTTCTTT. Its protein product is CASSQTGNTEAFF.

Turning to this clone: Additional DNA sequences in this sample encode the identical CDR3. The chain combines TRBV18 with TRBJ2-3; D uncertain. The CDR3 consists of 13 residues. Trimming stripped 4 bases from V and 1 base from J, with 6 bases between. Germline CDR1 reads KGHSH; CDR2 reads LQKENI. In DNA form, the CDR3 reads TGTGCCAGCTCACTGGGCGGCACAGATACGCAGTATTTT. Its protein is CASSLGGTDTQYF.

This chain joins TRBV29-1 and TRBJ1-5; no clear D gene. There are 13 residues in the CDR3. The germline V gene encodes CDR1 SQVTM and CDR2 ANQGSEA. V dropped 4 bases and J dropped 1 base, with 8 bases sitting between them. The CDR3 DNA follows: TGCAGCGTTGGCCCGGGAAGCAATCAGCCCCAGCATTTT. Translation gives CSVGPGSNQPQHF.

The rearrangement joins TRBV5-1 to TRBJ1-1, with 9 nucleotides matching TRBD1. The CDR3 runs to 16 residues. Germline lookup yields CDR1 SGHRS and CDR2 YFSETQ. V was pared by 0 bases and J by 1 base, with 4 bases of the junction left unmatched. CDR3 residues: CASSLATGGSNTEAFF. The CDR3 nucleotides are TGCGCCAGCAGCTTGGCGACAGGGGGATCGAACACTGAAGCTTTCTTT.

The rearrangement uses TRBV11-2 and TRBJ1-6, with a tentative D call TRBD1 (5 bases). The germline V gene encodes CDR1 SGHAT and CDR2 FQNNGV. V lost 2 bases to trimming and J lost 2 bases, with 13 bases between them. This CDR3 spans 17 amino acids. The CDR3 bases are TGTGCCAGCAGCTTAAGGGGTGGAGGGGCCTATAATTCACCCCTCCACTTT. Its protein is CASSLRGGGAYNSPLHF.

The V gene is TRBV19, the J gene TRBJ1-5; 9 nucleotides agree with TRBD1. Trimming removed 6 bases from V and 2 bases from J; junction bases left unmatched: 2. Germline V gives CDR1 LNHDA, CDR2 SQIVND (reference sequence). This CDR3 spans 14 amino acids. The CDR3 bases are TGTGCCAGTAGCGGGACAGGGCGCAATCAGCCCCAGCATTTT. The encoded protein is CASSGTGRNQPQHF.